Sequencing of this T cell receptor beta chain was carried out in a study of early T cells in non-severe SARS-CoV-2 infection. Across the whole study: Sequencing targeted bulk RNA from unsorted whole blood, leaving chains unpaired.

This CDR3 has 18 amino acids. The germline V gene has CDR1 LNHDA and CDR2 SQIVND (reference sequence). Losses at the gene ends were 4 bases for V and 0 bases for J; bases not matched to a gene: 3. This clonotype showed up many times. Tagging with unique molecular identifiers was applied to individual cDNA molecules. One entry per CDR3 protein, called by TCRdb with MiXCR from the 5' RACE reads. This table has tens of thousands of distinct CDR3 sequences, more than 5% appearing once. The TCR was taken from an adult who was a healthcare worker with PCR-confirmed SARS-CoV-2 infection or an uninfected control (not recorded which). The sequenced sample consisted of whole blood. The rearrangement uses TRBV19 and TRBJ2-2; 15 positions agree with TRBD2. CDR3 sequence reads: CASSKRTSGRANTGELFF. The CDR3 nucleotides are TGTGCCAGTAGTAAGCGGACTAGCGGGAGGGCGAACACCGGGGAGCTGTTTTTT.